This TCR beta chain was obtained from a study of beta chain features in type 1 diabetes. The wider study: Researchers looked at roughly 100,000,000 sorted cells across all samples.

J gave up 2 bases and V 4 bases, and 3 bases lay outside the gene matches. The CDR3 totals 13 residues. Germline CDR1 reads SQVTM; CDR2 reads ANQGSEA. One heparinised draw, averaging roughly 110 mL, was taken per donor. Researchers reported sorting CD4+ naive, central memory, regulatory and stem cell-like memory cells via CD45RO/CCR7/CD25/CD127/CD95/CD27. The investigators reverse transcribed all of the isolated RNA, so they sequenced expressed TCRB transcripts. Profiled with immunoSEQ multiplex PCR; TCRdb holds only in-frame clones, not every one. The repertoire holds 450,000 to 550,000 clones, approximately 31% seen once, with almost 0.065% in the top ten. This clone appeared a few times. Its matching antigen is unknown. Notes on the study in general: There were fewer insertions and more deletions at the VDJ junctions of type 1 diabetes patients.

The TCR was taken from a man in his late teens or twenties in good health. The genes are TRBV29-1 and TRBJ2-3, with 7 bases identical to TRBD2. The specimen was naive CD4+ T cells from blood. The CDR3 here is CSVVERDTDTQYF. The CDR3 DNA reads TGCAGCGTTGTGGAGCGGGACACAGATACGCAGTATTTT.